The next 8 T cell receptor beta chains were all read from a single sample in a study of blood T cell repertoires in COVID-19. This table comes from immunoSEQ multiplex PCR, and its TCRdb copy is limited to in-frame clones, with some not included. Seen here are some 120,000 clones, less than 85% observed once, and the top ten hold 10% to 15%. The sequenced sample was peripheral blood. Receptor source: a woman aged 60-70 years with acute or convalescent COVID-19.

This chain connects TRBV19 to TRBJ1-1, with D unresolved. CDR1 LNHDA and CDR2 SQIVND come from the germline V gene (reference sequence). Trimming left V 3 bases short and J 4 bases short, with 6 bases between. The CDR3 is 12 amino acids. CDR3 loop: CASSMGLTEAFF. The CDR3 DNA reads TGTGCCAGTAGTATGGGCCTCACTGAAGCTTTCTTT.

V and J are TRBV12-3 or TRBV12-4 and TRBJ1-5; TRBD1 aligns across 8 bases. This CDR3 has 13 residues. The trim removed 6 bases at V and 5 bases at J, leaving 3 bases unmatched. The CDR3 sequence is CASRDRVHQPQHF. The CDR3 DNA sequence: TGTGCCAGCAGGGACAGGGTCCATCAGCCCCAGCATTTT.

This rearrangement joins TRBV19 to TRBJ1-1, with D uncertain. Trimming left V 7 bases short and J 1 base short, with 10 bases between. This CDR3 contains 13 residues. Germline loops: CDR1 LNHDA, CDR2 SQIVND (reference sequence). The chain's CDR3 is CASMPGGNTEAFF. The CDR3 nucleotides read TGTGCCAGTATGCCTGGCGGGAACACTGAAGCTTTCTTT.

This chain links TRBV6-5 with TRBJ1-1; D is undetermined. The V end was cut by 5 bases, the J end by 8 bases, with 18 bases between. The CDR3 is made up of 14 amino acids. Germline V lookup: CDR1 MNHEY, CDR2 SVGAGI. The CDR3 nucleotides are TGTGCCAGCAGTCACGACACGGTCAAAATAGAAGCTTTCTTT. Translated: CASSHDTVKIEAFF.

This sequence joins TRBV6-5 and TRBJ2-1; D call uncertain. Trimming stripped 5 bases from V and 4 bases from J, with 6 bases between. CDR1 is MNHEY and CDR2 is SVGAGI in the germline V gene. The CDR3 consists of 12 residues. In DNA, the CDR3 is TGTGCCAGCAGTCCCGGGTACAATGAGCAGTTCTTC. Its translation: CASSPGYNEQFF.

V usage is TRBV30 and J usage is TRBJ1-2; D unresolved. Germline-derived CDR1 and CDR2 are GTSNPN and SVGIG (reference sequence). The CDR3 contains 13 residues. V gave up 5 bases and J gave up 8 bases, with 18 bases separating them. Written as DNA, the CDR3 is TGTGCCTGGTTGAGGCAGACGACCGCGGGCTACACCTTC. Residues: CAWLRQTTAGYTF. Using reference TRBV30 and TRBJ1-2 for the parts outside the CDR3, the full variable domain is SQTIHQWPATLVQPVGSPLSLECTVEGTSNPNLYWYRQAAGRGLQLLFYSVGIGQISSEVPQNLSASRPQDRQFILSSKKLLLSDSGFYLCAWLRQTTAGYTFGSGTRLTVV.

V usage is TRBV5-1 and J usage is TRBJ2-2; D uncertain. Looked up from germline, CDR1 is SGHRS and CDR2 is YFSETQ. V lost 4 bases to trimming and J lost 4 bases, with 17 bases between them. The CDR3 spans 16 residues. CDR3 protein: CASSPVARRGTGELFF. In nucleotides, the CDR3 is TGCGCCAGCAGCCCGGTGGCTAGGCGAGGCACCGGGGAGCTGTTTTTT.

This chain joins TRBV27 and TRBJ1-1; unclear D gene. CDR1 and CDR2 (germline): MNHEY, SMNVEV (reference sequence). This CDR3 region has 9 residues. CDR3 bases: TGTGGGACCGGGGCTGAAGCTTTCTTT. The encoded protein is CGTGAEAFF.